The 32 T cell receptor beta chains below come from one sample, sequenced in a study of blood T cell repertoires in COVID-19. Method: immunoSEQ multiplex PCR; TCRdb's copy keeps in-frame clones and lacks some. The table lists some 87,000 clones, more than 65% of them singletons. Input material: peripheral blood. These receptors came from an older man with active or convalescent COVID-19.

The chain carries TRBV29-1 and TRBJ2-2, with a weak D call TRBD2 (6 bases). The CDR3 totals 14 residues. Germline CDR1 is SQVTM and CDR2 is ANQGSEA. The V end was cut by 6 bases, the J end by 6 bases, with 17 bases between. CDR3: CSVASRWGAGELFF. Written as DNA, the CDR3 is TGCAGCGTAGCCTCTCGGTGGGGGGCCGGGGAGCTGTTTTTT.

The chain combines TRBV19 with TRBJ1-4; tentative D call: TRBD1 (5 bases). The length of the CDR3 is 14 residues. Germline V gene sequence: CDR1 LNHDA, CDR2 SQIVND (reference sequence). Deletions cut 2 bases from V and 1 base from J, with 5 bases between. CDR3 bases: TGTGCCAGTAGTATAAGGGGAACTAATGAAAAACTGTTTTTT. It is translated as CASSIRGTNEKLFF.

V usage is TRBV7-2 and J usage is TRBJ1-2; D ambiguous. Trimming removed 2 bases from V and 13 bases from J, with 17 bases in between. The germline V gene has CDR1 SGHTA and CDR2 FQGNSA. The length of the CDR3 is 13 residues. CDR3 in amino acids: CASSLNPEDLPTF. In nucleotides, the CDR3 is TGTGCCAGCAGCTTAAACCCGGAGGATTTACCCACCTTC.

V and J are TRBV5-5 and TRBJ2-7, with D possibly being TRBD1 (6 bases). This CDR3 has 14 residues. V was pared by 5 bases and J by 4 bases, with 16 bases between. Germline V gene sequence: CDR1 SGHKS, CDR2 YYEKEE (reference sequence). Here the CDR3 reads CASSSAGTQYEQYF. CDR3 bases: TGTGCCAGCAGTTCAGCCGGGACACAGTACGAGCAGTACTTC.

V gene TRBV9 combines with J gene TRBJ1-1, with D possibly being TRBD1 (6 bases). The germline gives CDR1 SGDLS, CDR2 YYNGEE. V was shortened by 4 bases and J by 4 bases, with 17 bases between the two germline ends. The CDR3 loop spans 15 amino acids. The CDR3 coding sequence is TGTGCCAGCAGCCCCCTAACCCAGGGGCCCACTGAAGCTTTCTTT. Protein: CASSPLTQGPTEAFF.

The V and J genes are TRBV10-1 and TRBJ2-2; 8 bases line up with TRBD1. J lost 4 bases, V lost 7 bases, and 8 bases had no gene match. Germline assignment: CDR1 WNHNN and CDR2 SYGVQD (reference sequence). The CDR3 runs to 15 residues. The CDR3, as DNA: TGCGCCAGCACCCCGGGACAGGCGTCCACCGGGGAGCTGTTTTTT. It codes for CASTPGQASTGELFF.

This sequence joins TRBV20-1 and TRBJ1-6; the match to TRBD1 covers 7 bases. The CDR3 has 16 residues. V shed 3 bases, J shed 4 bases, and the junction held 9 bases outside the gene matches. Germline CDR1 is DFQATT and CDR2 is SNEGSKA (reference sequence). The CDR3 region is CSASAGTVTYNSPLHF. CDR3 coding DNA: TGCAGTGCTAGTGCCGGGACAGTCACTTATAATTCACCCCTCCACTTT.

V and J are TRBV28 and TRBJ1-5; no definite D call. CDR3 length: 12 residues. V was clipped by 6 bases and J by 4 bases, with 7 bases between them. Germline-derived CDR1 and CDR2 are MDHEN and SYDVKM. CDR3 coding DNA: TGTGCCAGCAGCCAAAATAATCAGCCCCAGCATTTT. Residues: CASSQNNQPQHF.

V is TRBV18 and J is TRBJ1-4, with 8 positions matching TRBD1. J gave up 7 bases and V 4 bases, and 11 bases lay outside the gene matches. Germline CDR1 is KGHSH and CDR2 is LQKENI. The CDR3 runs to 16 residues. CDR3 DNA sequence: TGTGCCAGCTCACTTGGACAGGGAGGATCCGGTGAAAAACTGTTTTTT. This translates into CASSLGQGGSGEKLFF.

The chain links TRBV5-4 to TRBJ2-7, with D perhaps TRBD1 (6 bases). The V gene lost 0 bases and the J gene lost 6 bases, with 13 bases spanning the gap. This CDR3 has 14 amino acids. The germline CDR1 and CDR2 sequences are SGHNT and YYREEE (reference sequence). The CDR3 spells CASSLAAGRGEQYF. Written as DNA, the CDR3 is TGTGCCAGCAGCTTGGCCGCGGGCAGGGGCGAGCAGTACTTC.

This sequence joins TRBV27 and TRBJ1-3; a weak D match, TRBD1 (6 bases). Germline-derived CDR1 and CDR2 are MNHEY and SMNVEV (reference sequence). The V end was cut by 9 bases, the J end by 4 bases, with 13 bases between. The CDR3 is made up of 13 amino acids. CDR3 in amino acids: CASSTGPGNTIYF. The CDR3 bases are TGTGCCAGTAGTACAGGGCCCGGAAACACCATATATTTT.

The chain is built from TRBV9 and TRBJ2-3; 16 bases are a match to TRBD2. Germline CDR1 is SGDLS and CDR2 is YYNGEE. CDR3 length: 19 residues. Germline trimming cut 3 bases from V and 6 bases from J; bases unmatched to any gene: 13. The CDR3 loop is CASSATGTSGGAGADTQYF. The CDR3 nucleotides are TGTGCCAGCAGCGCGACCGGGACTAGCGGGGGGGCCGGGGCGGATACGCAGTATTTT. The full variable domain, its missing parts supplied by reference TRBV9 and TRBJ2-3, is DSGVTQTPKHLITATGQRVTLRCSPRSGDLSVYWYQQSLDQGLQFLIQYYNGEERAKGNILERFSAQQFPDLHSELNLSSLELGDSALYFCASSATGTSGGAGADTQYFGPGTRLTVL.

The chain employs TRBV20-1 and TRBJ2-7; maybe TRBD2 (5 bases). CDR1 is DFQATT and CDR2 is SNEGSKA in the germline V gene (reference sequence). The CDR3 runs to 11 residues. V lost 6 bases and J lost 3, with 9 bases in between. CDR3 loop: CSASRDYEQYF. The CDR3 DNA follows: TGCAGTGCGAGCCGGGACTACGAGCAGTACTTC.

The chain links TRBV30 to TRBJ1-1; D remains unclear. CDR1 GTSNPN and CDR2 SVGIG come from the germline V gene (reference sequence). CDR3 size: 13 residues. Between the trimmed V and J ends, which lost 3 bases and 0 bases, there was a span of 8 bases. CDR3 bases: TGTGCCTGGAGGCCGGGGTTGAACACTGAAGCTTTCTTT. Residues: CAWRPGLNTEAFF.

As for this clone: The sample has other DNA sequences that encode this CDR3 too. The rearrangement joins TRBV29-1 to TRBJ1-1; D remains ambiguous. With 4 bases removed from V and 11 bases from J, the gap between germline ends came to 8 bases. Germline V CDR1 and CDR2: SQVTM, ANQGSEA. The CDR3 is 9 amino acids. Here the CDR3 reads CSVGLEAFF. DNA of the CDR3: TGCAGCGTTGGTCTTGAGGCTTTCTTT.

The chain employs TRBV11-2 and TRBJ2-2, with 8 positions matching TRBD2. V shed 7 bases and J 1 base; nucleotides not matched to a gene: 5. CDR3 size: 15 residues. CDR1 and CDR2 (germline): SGHAT, FQNNGV. CDR3 sequence (DNA): TGTGCCAGCACCCCACGGGGGGGGAACACCGGGGAGCTGTTTTTT. Protein product: CASTPRGGNTGELFF.

The J gene is TRBJ1-1, the V gene TRBV4-1; 9 nucleotides align to TRBD1. This CDR3 has 15 residues. Trimming removed 2 bases from V and 6 bases from J; junction bases left unmatched: 7. From germline, CDR1 is MGHRA and CDR2 YSYEKL. The chain's CDR3 is CASSQPGQGRPEAFF. In nucleotides, the CDR3 is TGCGCCAGCAGCCAACCCGGACAGGGGCGGCCTGAAGCTTTCTTT.

J is TRBJ1-1 and V is TRBV11-2; no clear D. This CDR3 spans 14 amino acids. From germline, CDR1 is SGHAT and CDR2 FQNNGV. With 5 bases removed from V and 1 base from J, the gap between germline ends came to 11 bases. The CDR3 here is CASSREVANTEAFF. CDR3 DNA sequence: TGTGCCAGCAGCCGGGAGGTGGCGAACACTGAAGCTTTCTTT.

This CDR3 is CASSAGAGNIQYF. The CDR3 coding sequence is TGTGCCAGCAGCGCCGGAGCGGGAAACATTCAGTACTTC. This chain joins TRBV7-3 and TRBJ2-4; tentative D call: TRBD2 (6 bases). The CDR3 has 13 amino acids. The germline V gene has CDR1 SGHTA and CDR2 FQGTGA. V lost 5 bases and J lost 6, with 11 bases in between.

The V gene is TRBV10-3, the J gene TRBJ2-7; D uncertain. From germline, CDR1 is ENHRY and CDR2 SYGVKD. The V end lost 6 bases, the J end lost 4 bases, and 13 bases lay between the germline ends. The CDR3 is 13 amino acids. CDR3 bases: TGTGCCATCAGCCGCCTAGGATCTTACGAGCAGTACTTC. Translating gives CAISRLGSYEQYF.

The CDR3 protein is CAIRDSGASRETQYF. In nucleotides, the CDR3 is TGTGCCATCAGGGATTCAGGGGCCTCCAGGGAGACCCAGTACTTC. The chain carries TRBV10-3 and TRBJ2-5; D possibly corresponds to TRBD1 (6 bases). The V and J ends lost 6 bases and 5 bases respectively, with 19 bases between them. The CDR3 covers 15 residues. Germline loops: CDR1 ENHRY, CDR2 SYGVKD.

This clone has a single count. This sequence joins TRBV5-5 and TRBJ2-3, with 16 bases fitting TRBD2. Germline loops: CDR1 SGHKS, CDR2 YYEKEE (reference sequence). The CDR3 totals 19 residues. V trimming: 4 bases; J trimming: 5 bases; junction bases outside the gene matches: 13. CDR3 protein: CASSTGTSGGALTGDTQYF. In nucleotides, the CDR3 is TGTGCCAGCAGCACCGGGACTAGCGGGGGGGCTTTAACGGGAGATACGCAGTATTTT. Based on the CDR3 plus reference TRBV5-5 and TRBJ2-3, the full variable domain is DAGVTQSPTHLIKTRGQQVTLRCSPISGHKSVSWYQQVLGQGPQFIFQYYEKEERGRGNFPDRFSARQFPNYSSELNVNALLLGDSALYLCASSTGTSGGALTGDTQYFGPGTRLTVL.

The rearrangement uses TRBV5-6 and TRBJ1-2, with a tentative D call TRBD1 (6 bases). Per germline, CDR1 SGHDT and CDR2 YYEEEE. V gave up 7 bases and J gave up 5 bases, with 12 bases separating them. This CDR3 spans 12 amino acids. CDR3 loop: CASFQGNYGYTF. CDR3 bases: TGTGCCAGCTTCCAGGGGAATTATGGCTACACCTTC.

The chain uses TRBV19 and TRBJ1-5; D is undetermined. The CDR3 is 14 residues long. Per germline, CDR1 LNHDA and CDR2 SQIVND (reference sequence). Trimming left V 8 bases short and J 4 bases short, with 15 bases between. This CDR3 reads CASRPIQENQPQHF. The CDR3 coding sequence is TGTGCCAGTCGCCCGATCCAGGAAAATCAGCCCCAGCATTTT.

This rearrangement joins TRBV4-1 to TRBJ1-2; TRBD1 might be the D (5 bases). This CDR3 spans 15 amino acids. Germline V gene data show CDR1 as MGHRA and CDR2 as YSYEKL. Trimming left V 2 bases short and J 5 bases short, with 15 bases between. The CDR3 spells CASSQTSGTEYGYTF. CDR3 DNA: TGCGCCAGCAGCCAAACTAGCGGGACGGAGTATGGCTACACCTTC.

The rearrangement uses TRBV5-4 and TRBJ2-5; 10 positions agree with TRBD1. The germline gives CDR1 SGHNT, CDR2 YYREEE (reference sequence). The CDR3 spans 16 residues. The V and J ends lost 4 bases and 6 bases, in that order; junction bases with no gene match: 12. The CDR3 nucleotides read TGTGCCAGCAGCACTTACCGGGACAGGGGTGGCCAGACCCAGTACTTC. Translated: CASSTYRDRGGQTQYF.

This chain uses TRBV12-3 or TRBV12-4 with TRBJ1-4, with TRBD1 identical over 7 bases. With V trimmed by 8 bases and J by 7 bases, 7 bases remained unmatched. There are 13 residues in the CDR3. CDR3 nucleotide sequence: TGTGCCAGCTCACCGGGACAGAGTGAAAAACTGTTTTTT. It is translated as CASSPGQSEKLFF.

There are a few counts of this clone. The rearrangement links TRBV7-2 to TRBJ1-2; D possibly corresponds to TRBD1 (6 bases). Germline V CDR1 and CDR2: SGHTA, FQGNSA. Trimming stripped 2 bases from V and 8 bases from J, with 15 bases between. This CDR3 comprises 14 residues. The CDR3 sequence: CASSLTGNPGGYTF. In DNA, the CDR3 is TGTGCCAGCAGCTTAACAGGGAACCCTGGGGGCTACACCTTC. The variable domain in full, with the rest retrieved from reference TRBV7-2 and TRBJ1-2, is GAGVSQSPSNKVTEKGKDVELRCDPISGHTALYWYRQSLGQGLEFLIYFQGNSAPDKSGLPSDRFSAERTGGSVSTLTIQRTQQEDSAVYLCASSLTGNPGGYTFGSGTRLTVV.

The chain couples TRBV6-6 to TRBJ1-1, with TRBD1 as a possible D gene (6 bases). Germline assignment: CDR1 MNHNY and CDR2 SVGAGI (reference sequence). The CDR3 totals 12 residues. V gave up 6 bases and J gave up 8 bases, with 13 bases separating them. In DNA, the CDR3 is TGTGCCAGCAGAATCACAGGGTCGGAAGCTTTCTTT. Its translation is CASRITGSEAFF.

The chain has TRBV6-2 or TRBV6-3 and TRBJ2-1; TRBD1 agrees at 10 bases. CDR3 length: 15 residues. Germline V lookup: CDR1 MNHEY, CDR2 SVGEGT. V lost 6 bases, J lost 4 bases, and 6 bases stayed unmatched. The DNA for the CDR3 is TGTGCCAGCAGCCCAGGACAGGGGGGTTACAATGAGCAGTTCTTC. As protein: CASSPGQGGYNEQFF.

The chain is built from TRBV5-6 and TRBJ1-4, with D uncertain. CDR1 and CDR2 (germline): SGHDT, YYEEEE. This CDR3 comprises 13 residues. Between the trimmed V and J ends, which lost 6 bases and 2 bases, there was a span of 8 bases. CDR3 bases: TGTGCCAGCAACAAATACACTAATGAAAAACTGTTTTTT. The encoded protein is CASNKYTNEKLFF.

The chain has TRBV7-2 and TRBJ1-5; D might be TRBD1 (6 bases). Germline-derived CDR1 and CDR2 are SGHTA and FQGNSA. The CDR3 totals 14 residues. V lost 5 bases, J lost 3 bases, and 11 bases lay in between. The CDR3 DNA follows: TGTGCCAGCAGCAAACAGGGTCTCAATCAGCCCCAGCATTTT. It encodes CASSKQGLNQPQHF. Full variable domain (remainder filled in from reference TRBV7-2 and TRBJ1-5): GAGVSQSPSNKVTEKGKDVELRCDPISGHTALYWYRQSLGQGLEFLIYFQGNSAPDKSGLPSDRFSAERTGGSVSTLTIQRTQQEDSAVYLCASSKQGLNQPQHFGDGTRLSIL.